What follows are 9 T cell receptor beta chains derived from one specimen sequenced in a study of T cells in Graves' hyperthyroidism and ophthalmopathy. Template material for amplifying TCR beta CDR3 regions consisted of RNA transcripts. HTBI primers were used for first-round RT-PCR of the TCR CDR3. One entry per CDR3 protein results from TCRdb running MiXCR on the multiplex PCR reads. In the table there are roughly 570,000 distinct CDR3 sequences, approximately 44% of which are singletons. Material: peripheral blood or thyroid tissue (not recorded which). The receptors come from an adult woman with Graves' disease, either hyperthyroidism or ophthalmopathy (not recorded which).

This clonotype has a count of ten or more. This sequence joins TRBV2 and TRBJ1-3, with TRBD1 as a possible D gene (6 bases). V was clipped by 7 bases and J by 2 bases, with 9 bases between them. CDR3 length equals 13 residues. Germline CDR1 is SNHLY and CDR2 is FYNNEI. The CDR3 DNA reads TGTGCCAGCAAGACAGGTGCTGGAAACACCATATATTTT. This encodes CASKTGAGNTIYF.

The table lists this clonotype with many counts. V and J are TRBV5-1 and TRBJ2-2; tentatively, D is TRBD1 or TRBD2 (5 bases each). CDR1 SGHRS and CDR2 YFSETQ come from the germline V gene. The CDR3 length is 17 residues. Trimming stripped 4 bases from V and 0 bases from J, with 16 bases between. The DNA for the CDR3 is TGCGCCAGCAGCCTCCGGGACGTTCCATCGAACACCGGGGAGCTGTTTTTT. Its translation: CASSLRDVPSNTGELFF.

Written as DNA, the CDR3 is TGTGCCAGTGGTCCAGGTTACTACGAGCAGTACTTC. It specifies CASGPGYYEQYF. The genes are TRBV19 and TRBJ2-7; no clear D gene. V was pared by 8 bases and J by 3 bases, with 11 bases between. The CDR3 has 12 residues. Germline V CDR1 and CDR2: LNHDA, SQIVND (reference sequence). Filled out from reference TRBV19 and TRBJ2-7, the complete variable domain reads DGGITQSPKYLFRKEGQNVTLSCEQNLNHDAMYWYRQDPGQGLRLIYYSQIVNDFQKGDIAEGYSVSREKKESFPLTVTSAQKNPTAFYLCASGPGYYEQYFGPGTRLTVT.

This clonotype was observed at least ten times. The CDR3 loop reads CASSFTNRGEQYF. The DNA of the CDR3 is TGTGCCAGCAGCTTTACAAACCGGGGAGAGCAGTACTTC. The J gene is TRBJ2-7, the V gene TRBV7-2, with a possible D match to TRBD2 (5 bases). The V gene lost 3 bases and the J gene lost 7 bases, with 13 bases spanning the gap. The CDR3 has 13 residues. Germline V gene sequence: CDR1 SGHTA, CDR2 FQGNSA. The full variable domain, in which reference TRBV7-2 and TRBJ2-7 provide the parts outside the CDR3, is GAGVSQSPSNKVTEKGKDVELRCDPISGHTALYWYRQSLGQGLEFLIYFQGNSAPDKSGLPSDRFSAERTGGSVSTLTIQRTQQEDSAVYLCASSFTNRGEQYFGPGTRLTVT.

The V gene is TRBV20-1, the J gene TRBJ2-5; D is unclear. In germline, CDR1 is DFQATT, CDR2 SNEGSKA (reference sequence). Trimming took off 7 bases at V and 5 bases at J, with 8 bases between the two ends. This CDR3 is built from 10 residues. CDR3 in DNA: TGCAGTGAGGGAATGGAGACCCAGTACTTC. As protein: CSEGMETQYF.

This clonotype has just one count. This rearrangement joins TRBV9 to TRBJ1-4, with D tentatively TRBD1 (6 bases). The CDR3 length is 16 residues. Germline V gives CDR1 SGDLS, CDR2 YYNGEE. V was shortened by 2 bases and J by 7 bases, with 18 bases between the two germline ends. This CDR3 reads CASSVGLAGAGEKLFF. The DNA for the CDR3 is TGTGCCAGCAGCGTCGGACTAGCGGGGGCTGGTGAAAAACTGTTTTTT.

Only one count was recorded for this clonotype. The chain couples TRBV12-3 or TRBV12-4 to TRBJ2-7; D unresolved. Between the trimmed V and J ends, which lost 3 bases and 2 bases, there was a span of 11 bases. There are 14 residues in the CDR3. For the CDR3, the DNA is TGTGCCAGCAGTTTGTTAGGGTGGCCCTACGAGCAGTACTTC. Translating it yields CASSLLGWPYEQYF.

This clonotype was detected ten times or more. The rearrangement links TRBV2 to TRBJ1-2, with no clear D. This CDR3 region has 15 residues. Germline loops: CDR1 SNHLY, CDR2 FYNNEI. The V and J ends lost 3 bases and 4 bases respectively, with 15 bases between them. This CDR3 is CASSDRKGGSYGYTF. Written as DNA, the CDR3 is TGTGCCAGCAGTGATAGAAAGGGCGGGAGCTATGGCTACACCTTC.

This clonotype was recorded at least ten times. This chain links TRBV24-1 with TRBJ2-5; 13 bases are shared with TRBD2. Germline V gives CDR1 KGHDR, CDR2 SFDVKD. The V gene end was trimmed by 2 bases and the J gene end by 5 bases; junction bases not matched to a gene: 13. The CDR3 totals 19 residues. The DNA of the CDR3 is TGTGCCACCAGTGATTCTACCGGGACTAGCGGGACGAACACGGAGACCCAGTACTTC. Its protein is CATSDSTGTSGTNTETQYF.